The rows below give T cell receptor beta chains drawn from one sample of a study of blood T cell repertoires in COVID-19. The method was immunoSEQ multiplex PCR; TCRdb's version includes in-frame clones alone and lacks a portion of them. Among about 280,000 clones listed, 87% were seen once. Sequencing was carried out using peripheral blood. The receptors were gathered from a woman between 45 and 65 years old who had recovered from COVID-19. Both conserved end residues are part of each CDR3. Fields, in order: CDR3 length, V gene, J gene, clone size, D gene, CDR3 protein, CDR3 DNA. A D gene is named only where the DNA matches it firmly. A row's size may be missing; if present it is once, few, many or a size class.

18	TRBV3-1/TRBV3-2	TRBJ2-1	NA	NA	CASSQGFGRSTLYNEQFF	TGTGCCAGCAGCCAAGGCTTCGGCAGGTCGACACTTTACAATGAGCAGTTCTTC
17	TRBV7-8	TRBJ2-7	NA	TRBD2	CASSVTSGGHVFSEQYF	TGTGCCAGCAGCGTAACTAGCGGGGGCCACGTCTTTAGCGAGCAGTACTTC
13	TRBV27	TRBJ1-2	NA	TRBD1	CASSLGTGFGYTF	TGTGCCAGCAGTTTGGGGACAGGGTTCGGCTACACCTTC
13	TRBV7-8	TRBJ1-1	NA	NA	CASSLARFTEAFF	TGTGCCAGCAGCTTAGCCCGTTTCACTGAAGCTTTCTTT
15	TRBV4-3	TRBJ1-4	NA	NA	CASSQSSATNEKLFF	TGCGCCAGCAGCCAAAGCTCTGCAACTAATGAAAAACTGTTTTTT
16	TRBV9	TRBJ2-2	once	TRBD1	CASSPSFRTGAGELFF	TGTGCCAGCAGCCCATCGTTCCGGACAGGGGCCGGGGAGCTGTTTTTT
15	TRBV5-4	TRBJ2-1	few	NA	CASSRGTVSPDEQFF	TGTGCCAGCAGCCGGGGGACAGTCTCCCCAGATGAGCAGTTCTTC
15	TRBV6-5	TRBJ2-7	NA	NA	CASSYSGLTRYEQYF	TGTGCCAGCAGTTACTCGGGACTTACGAGGTACGAGCAGTACTTC
13	TRBV30	TRBJ1-6	NA	NA	CAWEGGQNSPLHF	TGTGCCTGGGAGGGGGGGCAAAATTCACCCCTCCACTTT
13	TRBV27	TRBJ1-2	NA	NA	CASSLSGSYGYTF	TGTGCCAGCAGTTTATCAGGGAGCTATGGCTACACCTTC
16	TRBV19	TRBJ1-1	NA	NA	CASSIGTRRSNTEAFF	TGTGCCAGTAGTATAGGGACTAGGCGCTCGAACACTGAAGCTTTCTTT
17	TRBV4-3	TRBJ1-1	NA	NA	CASSQDIPPGSSTEAFF	TGCGCCAGCAGCCAAGATATCCCCCCAGGCAGTTCCACTGAAGCTTTCTTT
16	TRBV9	TRBJ2-7	NA	TRBD1	CASSARDSQLSYEQYF	TGTGCCAGCAGCGCACGGGACAGCCAGTTATCCTACGAGCAGTACTTC
14	TRBV4-2	TRBJ1-4	NA	TRBD1	CASSQTGANEKLFF	TGTGCCAGCAGCCAGACAGGGGCTAATGAAAAACTGTTTTTT
14	TRBV7-3	TRBJ2-1	NA	NA	CASSFLADFNEQFF	TGTGCCAGCAGCTTTTTAGCGGACTTCAATGAGCAGTTCTTC
13	TRBV10-3	TRBJ1-1	NA	NA	CAISGGRDTEAFF	TGTGCCATCAGTGGGGGGCGGGACACTGAAGCTTTCTTT
14	TRBV10-3	TRBJ1-2	few	NA	CAISQLRVNYGYTF	TGTGCCATCAGTCAACTTAGAGTTAACTATGGCTACACCTTC
16	TRBV3-1/TRBV3-2	TRBJ2-2	NA	NA	CASSQADRREAGELFF	TGTGCCAGCAGCCAAGCTGACAGACGAGAAGCCGGGGAGCTGTTTTTT
12	TRBV6-5	TRBJ2-5	NA	NA	CASRGTEETQYF	TGTGCCAGCCGGGGGACAGAAGAGACCCAGTACTTC
14	TRBV6-5	TRBJ2-1	NA	NA	CASSSTRSYNEQFF	TGTGCCAGCAGCTCGACAAGGTCCTACAATGAGCAGTTCTTC
14	TRBV19	TRBJ2-7	NA	TRBD1	CASRGWSESYEQYF	TGTGCCAGCAGGGGGTGGTCAGAGTCCTACGAGCAGTACTTC
13	TRBV19	TRBJ2-1	once	TRBD1	CASGTGGYNEQFF	TGTGCCAGTGGTACAGGGGGTTACAATGAGCAGTTCTTC
14	TRBV7-2	TRBJ2-3	NA	NA	CASSLEPTRDTQYF	TGTGCCAGCAGCTTAGAGCCCACGCGAGATACGCAGTATTTT
13	TRBV29-1	TRBJ1-4	once	NA	CSVEDSGNEKLFF	TGCAGCGTTGAGGACAGCGGTAATGAAAAACTGTTTTTT
13	TRBV7-2	TRBJ2-2	NA	NA	CASTGLLPGELFF	TGTGCCAGCACGGGACTCCTTCCCGGGGAGCTGTTTTTT
14	TRBV6-5	TRBJ2-7	NA	TRBD1	CASRAGTGGYEQYF	TGTGCCAGCAGGGCCGGGACAGGGGGATACGAGCAGTACTTC
15	TRBV6-2/TRBV6-3	TRBJ2-7	few	TRBD1	CASSTEQGNSYEQYF	TGTGCCAGCAGTACCGAACAGGGGAACTCCTACGAGCAGTACTTC
15	TRBV30	TRBJ2-2	NA	NA	CAWSLDSGNTGELFF	TGTGCCTGGAGTCTGGATAGCGGAAACACCGGGGAGCTGTTTTTT
13	TRBV30	TRBJ2-2	NA	NA	CAWSVLRAGELFF	TGTGCCTGGAGTGTACTCAGGGCCGGGGAGCTGTTTTTT
13	TRBV6-5	TRBJ2-7	NA	NA	CASARGKAYEQYF	TGTGCCAGCGCGAGGGGGAAGGCCTACGAGCAGTACTTC
13	TRBV29-1	TRBJ1-1	NA	TRBD1	CSFRDRGNTEAFF	TGCAGCTTCCGGGACAGGGGGAACACTGAAGCTTTCTTT
14	TRBV28	TRBJ2-7	NA	TRBD2	CASSSGTSSYEQYF	TGTGCCAGCAGTTCCGGGACTAGCTCCTACGAGCAGTACTTC
16	TRBV2	TRBJ2-2	NA	TRBD2	CASSVLAGGATGELFF	TGTGCCAGCAGTGTCCTAGCGGGAGGAGCAACCGGGGAGCTGTTTTTT
16	TRBV27	TRBJ2-5	NA	TRBD1	CASSSGQGARWETQYF	TGTGCCAGCAGTTCTGGTCAGGGGGCGCGGTGGGAGACCCAGTACTTC